This TCR beta chain originates from a study of blood T cell repertoires in COVID-19. This CDR3 contains 16 residues. The junction had 14 bases not matched to a gene; V was cut back by 4 bases and J by 8 bases. CDR1 is MGHDK and CDR2 is SYGVNS in the germline V gene. Study processing details: Amplifying reference gene primers gave estimates of nucleated cell counts. Measured with immunoSEQ multiplex PCR; TCRdb has only the in-frame clones, and not every one. V, J and clone size derive from that table, while D and trimming were established from the DNA sequence. The table has hundreds of thousands of clones, around 89% seen once; the top ten hold 2% to 2.5%.

Sequenced sample: PBMCs or T cells enriched from blood (not recorded which). V and J are TRBV25-1 and TRBJ1-1; TRBD1 aligns across 9 bases. This TCR derives from a woman aged 55-75 years in a cohort exposed to, infected with or recovered from COVID-19 (not recorded which). Written as DNA, the CDR3 is TGTGCCAGCAGTGTGGGTTTCGGGACAGGGAAGGGGGAAGCTTTCTTT. Translating it yields CASSVGFGTGKGEAFF. The full variable domain, in which reference TRBV25-1 and TRBJ1-1 provide the parts outside the CDR3, is EADIYQTPRYLVIGTGKKITLECSQTMGHDKMYWYQQDPGMELHLIHYSYGVNSTEKGDLSSESTVSRIRTEHFPLTLESARPSHTSQYLCASSVGFGTGKGEAFFGQGTRLTVV.